This T cell receptor (beta chain) stems from a study of vaccination effects on CD4 cells after COVID-19. Repertoires were generated with immunoSEQ multiplex PCR, while TCRdb's copy carries only in-frame clones and drops some. Here the sample spans roughly 45,000 clones, around 79% being singletons. Viral peptide pool expansion of antigen-specific CD4+ T cells preceded sequencing in the ViraFEST assay. Cultured cells yielded isolated CD4+ T cells after about ten days. Infection with SARS-CoV-2 occurred in the person between March and December 2020, and PCR confirmed it. Half-medium replacement with IL-2 medium occurred on days 3 and 7. Germline loops: CDR1 SGHVS, CDR2 FNYEAQ. This CDR3 has 19 amino acids. V shed 1 base, J shed 4 bases, and the junction held 9 bases outside the gene matches. Notes on the study in general: Small numbers of convalescent patients limited the study. It also lacked early post-infection timepoints. Clonal contraction was marked in infection- and vaccine-induced clones late after vaccination.

This clone has only a few counts. Antigen unknown. The specimen comprised CD4+ T cells from PBMCs cultured with a peptide pool, sampled before COVID-19 vaccination. This rearrangement joins TRBV7-6 to TRBJ2-2, with 13 bases that match TRBD2. The clonotype was recovered from a human donor who had a prior SARS-CoV-2 infection. The CDR3 DNA reads as TGTGCCAGCAGCTTAGGACTAGCGGGAGGCCCCCGAGGCACCGGGGAGCTGTTTTTT. This sequence encodes CASSLGLAGGPRGTGELFF.